The 27 T cell receptor beta chains given below trace back to one sample, sequenced in a study of T cells of healthy individuals. TCRdb re-called the 5' RACE reads with MiXCR, one entry per CDR3 protein. The data contain some 39,000 distinct CDR3 sequences, 4% to 5.5% of them singletons. The receptor set was obtained from a human donor in good health.

This sequence joins TRBV6-5 and TRBJ1-1, with D unclear. This CDR3 has 14 residues. CDR1 is MNHEY, CDR2 SVGAGI, per germline. V was shortened by 8 bases and J by 11 bases, with 24 bases between the two germline ends. The chain's CDR3 is CASGLSTEVPRAFF. CDR3 coding DNA: TGTGCCAGCGGGCTTTCGACGGAAGTTCCACGGGCTTTCTTT.

This clonotype was detected ten times or more. This chain's CDR3 is CASSTQGVETQYF. For the CDR3, the DNA is TGTGCCAGCAGTACCCAAGGGGTCGAGACCCAGTACTTC. This chain links TRBV27 with TRBJ2-5; weak D call: TRBD1 (5 bases). The CDR3 covers 13 residues. Germline CDR1 is MNHEY and CDR2 is SMNVEV (reference sequence). V lost 5 bases and J 5 bases, leaving 12 bases between the germline ends.

This clonotype has at least ten counts. The V gene is TRBV12-3 or TRBV12-4, the J gene TRBJ1-4; TRBD1 aligns across 7 bases. This CDR3 contains 15 residues. The trim removed 4 bases at V and 7 bases at J, leaving 9 bases unmatched. CDR3: CASSSAGGRSEKLFF. The DNA of the CDR3 is TGTGCCAGCAGTTCGGCAGGGGGTCGGAGTGAAAAACTGTTTTTT.

The sample holds many counts of this clonotype. The V gene is TRBV20-1, the J gene TRBJ1-1; D unresolved. The CDR3 is 8 residues long. V was clipped by 7 bases and J by 6 bases, with 3 bases between them. CDR1 is DFQATT and CDR2 is SNEGSKA in the germline V gene (reference sequence). The CDR3 loop is CSVAEAFF. The CDR3 DNA reads TGCAGTGTAGCTGAAGCTTTCTTT.

This clonotype has ten or more counts. For the CDR3, the DNA is TGTGCCACCAGCAGGGCGGGACAGAACTATGGCTACACCTTC. Protein: CATSRAGQNYGYTF. The chain uses TRBV15 and TRBJ1-2, with 7 nucleotides matching TRBD1. J gave up 2 bases and V 3 bases, and 3 bases lay outside the gene matches. Germline V gene data show CDR1 as LNHNV and CDR2 as YYDKDF (reference sequence). The CDR3 runs 14 residues.

The sample holds many counts of this clonotype. In nucleotides, the CDR3 is TGTGCCAGCAGCTTTAGCGGGAGAGCCAAAAACATTCAGTACTTC. This translates into CASSFSGRAKNIQYF. The gene calls are TRBV12-3 or TRBV12-4 and TRBJ2-4; TRBD2 matches 9 bases. The CDR3 runs to 15 residues. V trimming: 6 bases; J trimming: 0 bases; junction bases outside the gene matches: 3.

In its sample, this clonotype was seen many times. The chain has TRBV2 and TRBJ1-5; maybe TRBD1 (6 bases). The CDR3 contains 14 residues. The germline CDR1 and CDR2 sequences are SNHLY and FYNNEI. Trimming shortened V by 6 bases and J by 4 bases, and 13 bases separated the two germline ends. CDR3 sequence reads: CASSPGGRNQPQHF. The CDR3, as DNA: TGTGCCAGCAGCCCGGGGGGCAGGAATCAGCCCCAGCATTTT.

This clonotype came up many times. The gene calls are TRBV4-1 and TRBJ1-2; D remains ambiguous. This CDR3 is 9 amino acids long. The ends were cut back, 7 bases at V and 7 bases at J, with 4 bases in the middle. Looked up from germline, CDR1 is MGHRA and CDR2 is YSYEKL. This chain's CDR3 is CASISGYTF. The DNA for the CDR3 is TGCGCCAGCATAAGTGGCTACACCTTC.

This clonotype was detected many times. The V gene is TRBV6-6, the J gene TRBJ1-5, with D possibly matching TRBD1 (6 bases). This CDR3 contains 16 residues. V lost 1 base and J 7 bases, leaving 17 bases between the germline ends. Per the germline V gene, CDR1 is MNHNY and CDR2 is SVGAGI (reference sequence). CDR3 loop: CASSYFSEGGKQPQHF. The DNA for the CDR3 is TGTGCCAGCAGTTACTTCTCGGAGGGGGGTAAACAGCCCCAGCATTTT.

This clonotype was seen repeatedly, ten times or more. The chain employs TRBV4-1 and TRBJ1-2, with D uncertain. V gave up 4 bases and J gave up 2 bases, with 11 bases separating them. Germline CDR1 MGHRA, CDR2 YSYEKL. CDR3 size: 14 residues. For the CDR3, the DNA is TGCGCCAGCAGCCCCAGAACAGCCAACTATGGCTACACCTTC. Its translation: CASSPRTANYGYTF.

This clonotype was observed a handful of times. The chain employs TRBV7-3 and TRBJ1-1, with no clear D. Trimming pared 0 bases from V and 5 bases from J, leaving 7 bases between. CDR1 and CDR2 (germline): SGHTA, FQGTGA. The CDR3 is 13 amino acids. The CDR3 loop reads CASSLTGKTEAFF. CDR3 DNA sequence: TGTGCCAGCAGCTTAACAGGGAAAACTGAAGCTTTCTTT.

V gene TRBV11-2 combines with J gene TRBJ1-6, with a possible D match to TRBD1 (6 bases). This CDR3 spans 15 amino acids. The germline V and J ends were trimmed by 8 bases and 5 bases, with 16 bases remaining between them. Germline assignment: CDR1 SGHAT and CDR2 FQNNGV. CDR3 protein: CASVTIRGHNSPLHF. As DNA, the CDR3 is TGTGCCAGCGTAACCATCAGGGGCCATAATTCACCCCTCCACTTT.

This clonotype was recorded many times. CDR3 protein: CASSQRFDRGRSPLHF. The CDR3, as DNA: TGTGCCAGCAGCCAACGGTTCGACAGGGGTCGGTCACCCCTCCACTTT. V usage is TRBV14 and J usage is TRBJ1-6, with 8 bases matching TRBD1. The germline V gene has CDR1 SGHDN and CDR2 FVKESK. V shed 2 bases and J 10 bases; nucleotides not matched to a gene: 10. The CDR3 runs to 16 residues.

This clonotype was counted between two and nine times. The chain has TRBV19 and TRBJ1-2; 10 positions match TRBD1. The CDR3 covers 16 residues. The germline gives CDR1 LNHDA, CDR2 SQIVND (reference sequence). The V segment lost 4 bases and the J segment 7 bases; nucleotides outside the gene matches: 12. The CDR3 spells CASSNRDRGYESGYTF. DNA of the CDR3: TGTGCCAGTAGTAACCGGGACAGGGGCTATGAATCTGGCTACACCTTC.

At least ten counts were recorded for this clonotype. V and J are TRBV12-3 or TRBV12-4 and TRBJ2-5; TRBD2 might be the D (5 bases). Trimming pared 8 bases from V and 2 bases from J, leaving 12 bases between. This CDR3 region has 13 residues. The CDR3 nucleotides read TGTGCCAGCGGACCGGGGAGACAAGAGACCCAGTACTTC. Residues: CASGPGRQETQYF.

This clonotype occurred many times. The J gene is TRBJ1-5, the V gene TRBV6-6; D uncertain. The V end lost 6 bases, the J end lost 2 bases, and 11 bases lay between the germline ends. The CDR3 runs 14 residues. The germline gives CDR1 MNHNY, CDR2 SVGAGI (reference sequence). CDR3 DNA sequence: TGTGCCAGCAGATACCCGGGCGGCAATCAGCCCCAGCATTTT. Residues: CASRYPGGNQPQHF.

This clonotype occurred many times. The rearrangement joins TRBV2 to TRBJ1-6, with D possibly being TRBD1 (6 bases). CDR3 size: 14 residues. Germline lookup yields CDR1 SNHLY and CDR2 FYNNEI. V was pared by 6 bases and J by 7 bases, with 13 bases between. The CDR3 reads CASRDSGLNSPLHF. The CDR3 DNA reads as TGTGCCAGCAGGGACAGCGGGTTGAATTCACCCCTCCACTTT.

This chain joins TRBV15 and TRBJ2-7; D gene ambiguous. In germline, CDR1 is LNHNV, CDR2 YYDKDF (reference sequence). Trimming removed 0 bases at V and 7 bases at J, with 10 bases between. The CDR3 is made up of 13 amino acids. This chain's CDR3 is CATSRDSADEQYF. The CDR3, as DNA: TGTGCCACCAGCAGAGATTCGGCGGATGAGCAGTACTTC.

This clonotype was seen only a few times. The J gene is TRBJ2-5, the V gene TRBV29-1; perhaps TRBD2 as D (6 bases). This CDR3 is built from 15 residues. Per the germline V gene, CDR1 is SQVTM and CDR2 is ANQGSEA. With 4 bases removed from V and 5 bases from J, the gap between germline ends came to 20 bases. As DNA, the CDR3 is TGCAGCGTTGGGTTGGGGGGTAGGGCCCGGGAGACCCAGTACTTC. Translation: CSVGLGGRARETQYF.

This clonotype came up many times. Here the CDR3 DNA reads TGCAGTGCTAGAGGTCCGGCCAGGGGGGGTGAGCAGTTCTTC. It translates to CSARGPARGGEQFF. The chain recombines TRBV20-1 with TRBJ2-1; either TRBD1 or TRBD2 may fit D (7 bases each). V lost 1 base and J 9 bases, leaving 16 bases between the germline ends. Germline V lookup: CDR1 DFQATT, CDR2 SNEGSKA (reference sequence). The CDR3 contains 14 residues.

A word on this clonotype: It may be a read error: a sequence one base away is much more abundant. The chain links TRBV12-3 or TRBV12-4 to TRBJ1-1; possibly TRBD1 for D (6 bases). The CDR3 has 13 amino acids. V shed 3 bases and J shed 5 bases, with 10 bases lying between them. The CDR3 loop is CASSFLRGTEAFF. The CDR3 coding sequence is TGTGCCAGCAGTTTCTTAAGGGGGACTGAAGCTTTCTTT.

There are many counts of this clonotype. The chain uses TRBV10-3 and TRBJ2-7; tentatively, D is TRBD2 (5 bases). Per germline, CDR1 ENHRY and CDR2 SYGVKD. Trimming removed 2 bases at V and 1 base at J, with 15 bases between. This CDR3 has 16 amino acids. DNA of the CDR3: TGTGCCATCAGTGAGCGTACGCGGACTTATTCCTACGAGCAGTACTTC. Translated, it gives CAISERTRTYSYEQYF.

This clonotype was observed a few times. V gene TRBV27 combines with J gene TRBJ2-7; the D is unclear. This CDR3 is 14 amino acids long. Looked up from germline, CDR1 is MNHEY and CDR2 is SMNVEV (reference sequence). The V end lost 1 base, the J end lost 3 bases, and 10 bases lay between the germline ends. The CDR3 sequence is CASSLFGNRYEQYF. DNA of the CDR3: TGTGCCAGCAGTTTATTTGGTAACCGCTACGAGCAGTACTTC.

A few counts support this clonotype. This chain uses TRBV11-3 with TRBJ2-1; D is uncertain. The V end was cut by 0 bases, the J end by 4 bases, with 10 bases between. This CDR3 has 15 amino acids. Germline V gene lookup returns CDR1 SGHNT and CDR2 YENEEA. In DNA form, the CDR3 reads TGTGCCAGCAGCTTAGATCGGAGCACTTACAATGAGCAGTTCTTC. Its protein product is CASSLDRSTYNEQFF.

The V gene is TRBV15, the J gene TRBJ2-3; D could derive from TRBD1 or TRBD2 (6 bases each). The germline CDR1 and CDR2 sequences are LNHNV and YYDKDF (reference sequence). The CDR3 runs 19 residues. V lost 0 bases and J 5 bases, leaving 24 bases between the germline ends. The CDR3 reads CATSRDPALGAGGEDTQYF. CDR3 coding DNA: TGTGCCACCAGCAGAGATCCTGCGTTGGGGGCCGGCGGGGAAGATACGCAGTATTTT.

This clonotype was seen repeatedly, ten times or more. J is TRBJ2-7 and V is TRBV3-1; 8 bases align to TRBD1. The CDR3 sequence is 16 residues long. Trimming cost V 2 bases and J 2 bases; bases outside gene matches: 8. Per germline, CDR1 LGHDT and CDR2 YNNKEL (reference sequence). The CDR3 coding sequence is TGTGCCAGCAGCCAAACCGGGACAGGAGCCCCCTACGAGCAGTACTTC. Amino acid sequence: CASSQTGTGAPYEQYF.

This clonotype was picked up many times. V is TRBV7-2 and J is TRBJ2-7, with a weak D call TRBD1 (6 bases). This CDR3 comprises 14 residues. Germline CDR1 is SGHTA and CDR2 is FQGNSA. The V end was cut by 4 bases, the J end by 4 bases, with 14 bases between. The chain's CDR3 is CASSSTRTEYEQYF. Here the CDR3 DNA reads TGTGCCAGCAGCTCCACCCGGACAGAGTACGAGCAGTACTTC.